The 10 T cell receptor beta chains reported below all come from one sample, sequenced in a study of blood T cell repertoires in COVID-19. Generated by immunoSEQ multiplex PCR, the TCRdb table keeps only in-frame clones and is missing some. In the table there are more than 90,000 clones, roughly nine tenths of which are singletons. Sample: peripheral blood. These receptors all come from a man in his sixties or seventies who had recovered from COVID-19.

As DNA, the CDR3 is TGTGCCAGCAGTGAACAGCGGGACGGGACCTCTGGAAACACCATATATTTT. Its protein product is CASSEQRDGTSGNTIYF. This chain links TRBV2 with TRBJ1-3; possibly TRBD1 for D (5 bases). Germline V gene sequence: CDR1 SNHLY, CDR2 FYNNEI. The CDR3 totals 17 residues. Trimming pared 2 bases from V and 0 bases from J, leaving 14 bases between.

The rearrangement joins TRBV18 to TRBJ2-1; TRBD2 agrees at 7 bases. CDR3 length: 15 residues. Trimming cost V 5 bases and J 4 bases; bases outside gene matches: 8. Germline CDR1 KGHSH, CDR2 LQKENI. The CDR3 here is CASSSAGDGYNEQFF. CDR3 DNA: TGTGCCAGCTCATCCGCGGGAGACGGGTACAATGAGCAGTTCTTC.

The V and J genes are TRBV7-9 and TRBJ2-2, with a tentative D call TRBD2 (5 bases). Germline V gene data show CDR1 as SEHNR and CDR2 as FQNEAQ (reference sequence). Trimming stripped 2 bases from V and 4 bases from J, with 17 bases between. The CDR3 spans 17 residues. CDR3 residues: CASSLPGGGLSTGELFF. The CDR3 DNA is TGTGCCAGCAGCTTACCCGGAGGAGGATTGTCCACCGGGGAGCTGTTTTTT.

The chain couples TRBV2 to TRBJ2-2, with 9 positions matching TRBD2. Germline V gene lookup returns CDR1 SNHLY and CDR2 FYNNEI. The CDR3 has 13 residues. J was trimmed by 7 bases and V by 9 bases; bases with no gene match: 6. This chain's CDR3 is CASLSGGFGELFF. The CDR3 coding sequence is TGTGCCAGTTTGAGCGGGGGGTTCGGGGAGCTGTTTTTT.

The chain combines TRBV5-6 with TRBJ2-5; TRBD1 is a possible D gene (5 bases). V lost 0 bases, J lost 4 bases, and 16 bases lay in between. Germline V gene sequence: CDR1 SGHDT, CDR2 YYEEEE. The CDR3 has 16 amino acids. DNA of the CDR3: TGTGCCAGCAGCTTGGAAGGATCAGGGTGGGGAGAGACCCAGTACTTC. It yields the protein CASSLEGSGWGETQYF.

This clone was seen once. The chain couples TRBV9 to TRBJ2-3, with TRBD2 matching 8 bases. This CDR3 contains 16 residues. V lost 0 bases and J lost 2; bases outside the gene matches: 5. Germline CDR1 reads SGDLS; CDR2 reads YYNGEE. The CDR3 spells CASSVGAGGNTDTQYF. CDR3 nucleotide sequence: TGTGCCAGCAGCGTAGGGGCGGGGGGAAACACAGATACGCAGTATTTT.

The rearrangement links TRBV10-3 to TRBJ2-7, with 10 positions matching TRBD1. The CDR3 spans 18 residues. The germline V gene encodes CDR1 ENHRY and CDR2 SYGVKD. V trimming: 6 bases; J trimming: 7 bases; junction bases outside the gene matches: 21. The chain's CDR3 is CAIREDRVTGTGVWEQYF. The CDR3 DNA is TGTGCCATCAGGGAGGACAGGGTTACCGGGACAGGGGTCTGGGAGCAGTACTTC.

The gene calls are TRBV2 and TRBJ2-7, with D maybe TRBD1 (6 bases). In germline, CDR1 is SNHLY, CDR2 FYNNEI. This CDR3 has 15 residues. The ends were cut back, 6 bases at V and 4 bases at J, with 19 bases in the middle. The CDR3 here is CASRYRTAIAYEQYF. CDR3 bases: TGTGCCAGCAGATATAGGACAGCAATAGCATACGAGCAGTACTTC.

This chain uses TRBV4-1 with TRBJ1-5; 11 bases agree with TRBD1. Germline-derived CDR1 and CDR2 are MGHRA and YSYEKL. This CDR3 comprises 14 residues. Unmatched junction bases numbered 1, after V lost 5 bases and J lost 4 bases. CDR3 nucleotide sequence: TGCGCCAGCAGCGGGACAGGGGGGAATCAGCCCCAGCATTTT. Translation: CASSGTGGNQPQHF.

This CDR3 is CASSLWSGEETQYF. CDR3 nucleotide sequence: TGTGCCAGCAGCTTGTGGTCCGGGGAAGAGACCCAGTACTTC. The chain employs TRBV5-4 and TRBJ2-5; maybe TRBD2 (5 bases). The V and J ends lost 1 base and 3 bases respectively, with 10 bases between them. CDR1 and CDR2 from the germline V gene are SGHNT and YYREEE (reference sequence). This CDR3 has 14 amino acids. The full variable domain, with the rest looked up from reference TRBV5-4 and TRBJ2-5, is ETGVTQSPTHLIKTRGQQVTLRCSSQSGHNTVSWYQQALGQGPQFIFQYYREEENGRGNFPPRFSGLQFPNYSSELNVNALELDDSALYLCASSLWSGEETQYFGPGTRLLVL.